Shown below are 16 T cell receptor beta chains from a single sample sequenced in a study of OX40 agonist ivuxolimab in advanced cancers. Using immunoSEQ multiplex PCR, the repertoire was profiled, and TCRdb retains in-frame clones only, with some absent. Among tens of thousands of clones, 86% were seen once, and the ten largest hold around 0.78%. The specimen comprised CD4+ or CD8+ T cells sorted from blood, sampled in a trial of the OX40 agonist ivuxolimab. The receptors were gathered from an adult with an advanced solid tumor such as melanoma, head and neck, liver or kidney cancer.

A single count supports this clone. This rearrangement joins TRBV6-1 to TRBJ1-1; 7 bases agree with TRBD1. Germline lookup yields CDR1 MNHNS and CDR2 SASEGT. The junction had 12 bases not matched to a gene; V was cut back by 4 bases and J by 1 base. The CDR3 extends over 17 amino acids. CDR3 region: CASSAYGGGQTNTEAFF. CDR3 sequence (DNA): TGTGCCAGCAGTGCCTATGGTGGGGGACAGACGAACACTGAAGCTTTCTTT.

The chain has TRBV9 and TRBJ1-4; D is possibly TRBD1 (5 bases). Germline V lookup: CDR1 SGDLS, CDR2 YYNGEE. There are 17 residues in the CDR3. Trimming pared 0 bases from V and 8 bases from J, leaving 20 bases between. The CDR3 DNA sequence: TGTGCCAGCAGCGTAGAGTCTTCCGGGGGAGACTCGGAAAAACTGTTTTTT. Amino acid sequence: CASSVESSGGDSEKLFF.

The gene calls are TRBV6-6 and TRBJ1-1; 8 bases align to TRBD1. Looked up from germline, CDR1 is MNHNY and CDR2 is SVGAGI (reference sequence). The CDR3 consists of 14 residues. Trimming cost V 6 bases and J 1 base; bases outside gene matches: 4. This chain's CDR3 is CASRTGQGNTEAFF. Written as DNA, the CDR3 is TGTGCCAGCAGGACTGGACAGGGGAACACTGAAGCTTTCTTT.

V is TRBV25-1 and J is TRBJ1-5; tentatively, D is TRBD1 (5 bases). CDR1 is MGHDK and CDR2 is SYGVNS in the germline V gene. The CDR3 consists of 14 residues. V was cut by 3 bases and J by 4 bases, with 10 bases left in between. CDR3 loop: CASSELRENQPQHF. The DNA for the CDR3 is TGTGCCAGCAGTGAGCTCAGGGAGAATCAGCCCCAGCATTTT.

J is TRBJ1-2 and V is TRBV5-4, with 9 nucleotides matching TRBD1. CDR3 size: 16 residues. The J segment lost 8 bases and the V segment lost 2 bases, leaving 13 bases of the junction unmatched. Looked up from germline, CDR1 is SGHNT and CDR2 is YYREEE (reference sequence). CDR3 in amino acids: CASSFTGIDTGGGYTF. The CDR3 DNA follows: TGTGCCAGCAGCTTCACGGGGATCGATACAGGGGGCGGCTACACCTTC.

This chain connects TRBV18 to TRBJ1-1, with TRBD1 matching 7 bases. V lost 2 bases, J lost 1 base, and 4 bases stayed unmatched. Germline lookup yields CDR1 KGHSH and CDR2 LQKENI. The CDR3 totals 15 residues. In DNA form, the CDR3 reads TGTGCCAGCTCACCAAAGACAGGGCGGAACACTGAAGCTTTCTTT. It is translated as CASSPKTGRNTEAFF.

The chain carries TRBV27 and TRBJ2-7; TRBD2 matches 13 bases. The ends lost 4 bases at V and 4 bases at J; junction bases unmatched: 19. The CDR3 totals 20 residues. CDR1 is MNHEY and CDR2 is SMNVEV in the germline V gene (reference sequence). The CDR3 loop reads CASSSPLGLAGRVPEYEQYF. The DNA for the CDR3 is TGTGCCAGCAGTTCACCCTTGGGACTAGCGGGGAGAGTCCCGGAGTACGAGCAGTACTTC.

The J gene is TRBJ1-1, the V gene TRBV11-2, with 7 nucleotides matching TRBD1. The CDR3 is made up of 14 amino acids. V was clipped by 2 bases and J by 4 bases; unmatched bases: 4. Germline V gives CDR1 SGHAT, CDR2 FQNNGV. The CDR3 bases are TGTGCCAGCAGCTTAAACTCAGGGGGCACTGAAGCTTTCTTT. Translation gives CASSLNSGGTEAFF.

This rearrangement joins TRBV5-6 to TRBJ2-1; possible D gene TRBD2, 5 bases. V shed 5 bases and J shed 6 bases, with 12 bases lying between them. CDR1 and CDR2 (germline): SGHDT, YYEEEE. This CDR3 has 13 residues. The CDR3 region is CASSPVGGNEQFF. In nucleotides, the CDR3 is TGTGCCAGCAGTCCGGTTGGAGGCAATGAGCAGTTCTTC.

This rearrangement joins TRBV9 to TRBJ2-3; D perhaps matches TRBD2 (5 bases). CDR1 and CDR2 (germline): SGDLS, YYNGEE. The CDR3 sequence is 18 residues long. The ends were cut back, 3 bases at V and 0 bases at J, with 20 bases in the middle. The DNA of the CDR3 is TGTGCCAGCAGCGCCCAGATAGGCGGGCCATCTAGCACAGATACGCAGTATTTT. Encoded protein: CASSAQIGGPSSTDTQYF.

This clone has only one observation. V is TRBV5-5 and J is TRBJ2-3; the D gene is possibly TRBD1 (6 bases). With 0 bases removed from V and 0 bases from J, the gap between germline ends came to 8 bases. CDR3 length equals 15 residues. Germline values: CDR1 SGHKS, CDR2 YYEKEE (reference sequence). The CDR3 region has the DNA TGTGCCAGCAGCTTGGTGGGACATAGCACAGATACGCAGTATTTT. This encodes CASSLVGHSTDTQYF.

This clone has only one observation. V usage is TRBV25-1 and J usage is TRBJ1-1; a weak D match, TRBD1 (5 bases). The ends were cut back, 3 bases at V and 6 bases at J, with 20 bases in the middle. The germline V gene encodes CDR1 MGHDK and CDR2 SYGVNS. There are 16 residues in the CDR3. The CDR3 loop is CASSDGGGVRGAEAFF. The CDR3 DNA reads as TGTGCCAGCAGTGACGGCGGTGGGGTCCGGGGGGCTGAAGCTTTCTTT. The full variable domain, completed using reference TRBV25-1 and TRBJ1-1, is EADIYQTPRYLVIGTGKKITLECSQTMGHDKMYWYQQDPGMELHLIHYSYGVNSTEKGDLSSESTVSRIRTEHFPLTLESARPSHTSQYLCASSDGGGVRGAEAFFGQGTRLTVV.

The chain uses TRBV29-1 and TRBJ2-1; D gene ambiguous. CDR1 is SQVTM, CDR2 ANQGSEA, per germline. Trimming left V 5 bases short and J 3 bases short, with 2 bases between. The CDR3 contains 10 residues. In DNA form, the CDR3 reads TGCAGCGTTCTCTACAATGAGCAGTTCTTC. It encodes CSVLYNEQFF.

The genes are TRBV5-1 and TRBJ1-1; D might be TRBD1 (5 bases). Germline V gene sequence: CDR1 SGHRS, CDR2 YFSETQ. The length of the CDR3 is 15 residues. Trimming stripped 0 bases from V and 1 base from J, with 10 bases between. CDR3 DNA sequence: TGCGCCAGCAGCTTGGTGGCAGGGTCGAACACTGAAGCTTTCTTT. Protein sequence: CASSLVAGSNTEAFF.

This clone is labeled medium-sized. The V call is TRBV11-2, the J call TRBJ1-1, with D maybe TRBD1 (5 bases). Germline loops: CDR1 SGHAT, CDR2 FQNNGV. Trimming left V 3 bases short and J 5 bases short, with 10 bases between. This CDR3 region has 13 residues. The CDR3 loop is CASSFGDGTEAFF. CDR3 bases: TGTGCCAGCAGCTTTGGGGACGGAACTGAAGCTTTCTTT.

The sample holds one count of this clone. The V and J genes are TRBV7-9 and TRBJ1-2, with D possibly TRBD1 on 6 matching bases. This CDR3 is 14 amino acids long. Germline CDR1 SEHNR, CDR2 FQNEAQ (reference sequence). Trimming stripped 2 bases from V and 8 bases from J, with 15 bases between. This chain's CDR3 is CASSLYSGGGGYTF. The DNA for the CDR3 is TGTGCCAGCAGCTTATATTCGGGGGGCGGCGGCTACACCTTC.